This T cell receptor (beta chain) was sequenced in a study of beta chain features in type 1 diabetes. Per the germline V gene, CDR1 is SGHTA and CDR2 is FQGNSA. Between the trimmed V and J ends, which lost 3 bases and 7 bases, there was a span of 7 bases. This CDR3 contains 12 residues. Populations isolated by sorting all had purity greater than 95%. This clone was detected a few times. Expressed TCRB transcripts were sequenced after all isolated RNA was converted to cDNA. Using immunoSEQ multiplex PCR, the repertoire was profiled, and TCRdb retains in-frame clones only, with some absent. The table lists over 700,000 clones, about 17% of them singletons.

Sequenced input: naive CD4+ T cells from blood. The chain combines TRBV7-2 with TRBJ1-5; D is unresolved. The TCR originated in a woman younger than 30 in good health. As DNA, the CDR3 is TGTGCCAGCAGCTTTGAGTACCAGCCCCAGCATTTT. Amino acids: CASSFEYQPQHF.